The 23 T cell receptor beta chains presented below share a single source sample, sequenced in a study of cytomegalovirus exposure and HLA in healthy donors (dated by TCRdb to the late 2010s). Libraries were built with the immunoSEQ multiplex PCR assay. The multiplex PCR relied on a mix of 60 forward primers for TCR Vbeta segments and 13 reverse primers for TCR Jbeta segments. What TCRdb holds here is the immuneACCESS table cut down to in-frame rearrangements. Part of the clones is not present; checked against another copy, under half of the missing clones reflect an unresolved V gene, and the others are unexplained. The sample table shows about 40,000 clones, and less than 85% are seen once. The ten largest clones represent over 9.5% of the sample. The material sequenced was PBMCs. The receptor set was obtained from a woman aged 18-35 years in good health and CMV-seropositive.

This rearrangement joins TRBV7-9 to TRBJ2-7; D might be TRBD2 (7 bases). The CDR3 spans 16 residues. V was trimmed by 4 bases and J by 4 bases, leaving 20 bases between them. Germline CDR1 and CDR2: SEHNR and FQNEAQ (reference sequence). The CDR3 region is CASSSRGRGNPYEQYF. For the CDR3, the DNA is TGTGCCAGCAGCTCCCGAGGGAGGGGGAACCCATACGAGCAGTACTTC. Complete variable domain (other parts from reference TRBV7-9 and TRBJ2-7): DTGVSQNPRHKITKRGQNVTFRCDPISEHNRLYWYRQTLGQGPEFLTYFQNEAQLEKSRLLSDRFSAERPKGSFSTLEIQRTEQGDSAMYLCASSSRGRGNPYEQYFGPGTRLTVT.

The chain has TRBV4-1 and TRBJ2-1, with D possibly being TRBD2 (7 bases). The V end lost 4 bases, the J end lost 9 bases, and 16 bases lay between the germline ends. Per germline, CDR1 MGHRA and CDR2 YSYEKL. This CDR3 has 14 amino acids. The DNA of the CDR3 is TGCGCCAGCAGCCCGAGGGGGGGCTGGGGTGAGCAGTTCTTC. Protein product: CASSPRGGWGEQFF.

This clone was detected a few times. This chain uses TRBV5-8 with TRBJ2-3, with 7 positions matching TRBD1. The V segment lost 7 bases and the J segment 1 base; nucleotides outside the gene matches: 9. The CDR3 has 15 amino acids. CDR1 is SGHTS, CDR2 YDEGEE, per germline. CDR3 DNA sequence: TGTGCCAGCGGCACCGGGACAGTCCGCACAGATACGCAGTATTTT. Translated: CASGTGTVRTDTQYF.

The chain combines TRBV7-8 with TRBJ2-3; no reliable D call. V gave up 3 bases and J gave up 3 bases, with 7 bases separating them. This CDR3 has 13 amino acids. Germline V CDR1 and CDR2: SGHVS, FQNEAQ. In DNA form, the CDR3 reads TGTGCCAGCAGCTTCTTGAGAACAGATACGCAGTATTTT. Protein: CASSFLRTDTQYF.

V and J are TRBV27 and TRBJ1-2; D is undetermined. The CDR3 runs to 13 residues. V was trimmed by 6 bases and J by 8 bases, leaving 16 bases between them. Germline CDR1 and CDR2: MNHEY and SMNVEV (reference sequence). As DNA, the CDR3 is TGTGCCAGCAGGTTTGCGTCGGTGAGCGGCTACACCTTC. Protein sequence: CASRFASVSGYTF.

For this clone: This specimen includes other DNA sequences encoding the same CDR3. The CDR3, as DNA: TGTGCCACCAGCAGAGACAGGGCGACCTCCTATGGCTACACCTTC. Translating it yields CATSRDRATSYGYTF. The chain carries TRBV15 and TRBJ1-2; perhaps TRBD1 as D (5 bases). Germline CDR1 and CDR2: LNHNV and YYDKDF (reference sequence). The CDR3 has 15 residues. V shed 0 bases and J shed 4 bases, with 12 bases lying between them.

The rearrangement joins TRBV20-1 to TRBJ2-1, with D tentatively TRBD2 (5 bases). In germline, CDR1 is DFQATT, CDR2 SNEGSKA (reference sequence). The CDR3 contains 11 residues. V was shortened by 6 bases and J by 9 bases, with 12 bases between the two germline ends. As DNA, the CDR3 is TGCAGTGCGCGGGTACTTAGTGAGCAGTTCTTC. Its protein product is CSARVLSEQFF.

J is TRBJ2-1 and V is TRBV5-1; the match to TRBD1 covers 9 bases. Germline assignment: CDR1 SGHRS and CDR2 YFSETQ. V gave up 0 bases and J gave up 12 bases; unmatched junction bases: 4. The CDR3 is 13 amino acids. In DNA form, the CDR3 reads TGCGCCAGCAGCTTGGAGCCGGGACAGGGGCAGTTCTTC. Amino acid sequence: CASSLEPGQGQFF.

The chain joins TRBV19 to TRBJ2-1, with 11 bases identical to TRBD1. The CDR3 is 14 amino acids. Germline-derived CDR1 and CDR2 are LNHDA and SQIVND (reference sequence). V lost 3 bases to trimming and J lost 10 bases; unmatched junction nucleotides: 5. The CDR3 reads CASSMIGTGGEQFF. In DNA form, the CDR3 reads TGTGCCAGTAGTATGATCGGGACAGGGGGAGAGCAGTTCTTC. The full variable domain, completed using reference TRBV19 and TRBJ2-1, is DGGITQSPKYLFRKEGQNVTLSCEQNLNHDAMYWYRQDPGQGLRLIYYSQIVNDFQKGDIAEGYSVSREKKESFPLTVTSAQKNPTAFYLCASSMIGTGGEQFFGPGTRLTVL.

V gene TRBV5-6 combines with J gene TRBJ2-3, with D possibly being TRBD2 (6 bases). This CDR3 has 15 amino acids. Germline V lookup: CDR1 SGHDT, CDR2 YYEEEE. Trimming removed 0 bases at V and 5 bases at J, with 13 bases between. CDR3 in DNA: TGTGCCAGCAGCTTGGTTCCGGGGGATTTAGATACGCAGTATTTT. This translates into CASSLVPGDLDTQYF.

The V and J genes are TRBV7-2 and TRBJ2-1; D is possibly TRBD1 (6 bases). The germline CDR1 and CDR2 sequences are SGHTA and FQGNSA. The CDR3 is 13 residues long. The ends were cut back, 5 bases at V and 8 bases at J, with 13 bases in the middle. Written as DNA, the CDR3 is TGTGCCAGCAGCCTATATCAGGGGTATGAGCAGTTCTTC. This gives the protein CASSLYQGYEQFF.

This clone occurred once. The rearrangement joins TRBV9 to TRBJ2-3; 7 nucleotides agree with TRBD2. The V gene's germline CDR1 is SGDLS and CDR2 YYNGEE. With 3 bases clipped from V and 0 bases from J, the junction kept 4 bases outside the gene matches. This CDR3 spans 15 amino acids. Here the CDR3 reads CASSGNSGSTDTQYF. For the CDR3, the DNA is TGTGCCAGCAGCGGGAATAGCGGGAGCACAGATACGCAGTATTTT.

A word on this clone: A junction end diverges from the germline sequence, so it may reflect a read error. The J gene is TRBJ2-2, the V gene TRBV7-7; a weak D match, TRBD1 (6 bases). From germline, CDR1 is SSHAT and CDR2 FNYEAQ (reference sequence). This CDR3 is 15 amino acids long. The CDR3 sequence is CASSSTQGRTGELFF. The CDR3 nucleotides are TGTGCTAGCAGCTCTACACAGGGACGCACCGGGGAGCTGTTTTTT. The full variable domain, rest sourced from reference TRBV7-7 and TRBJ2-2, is GAGVSQSPRYKVTKRGQDVTLRCDPISSHATLYWYQQALGQGPEFLTYFNYEAQPDKSGLPSDRFSAERPEGSISTLTIQRTEQRDSAMYRCASSSTQGRTGELFFGEGSRLTVL.

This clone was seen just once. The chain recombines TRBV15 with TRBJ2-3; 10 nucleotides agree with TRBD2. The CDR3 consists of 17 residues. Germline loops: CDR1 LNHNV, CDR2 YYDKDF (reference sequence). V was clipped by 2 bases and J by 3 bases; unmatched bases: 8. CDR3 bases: TGTGCCACCAGCAGAAAAAGCCTAGCGGGGGAGACAGATACGCAGTATTTT. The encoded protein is CATSRKSLAGETDTQYF.

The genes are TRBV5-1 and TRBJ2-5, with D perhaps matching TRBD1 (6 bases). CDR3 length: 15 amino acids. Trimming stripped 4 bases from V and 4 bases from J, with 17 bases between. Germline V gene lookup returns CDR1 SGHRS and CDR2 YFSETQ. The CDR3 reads CASSPPSTQGETQYF. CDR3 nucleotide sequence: TGCGCCAGCAGCCCCCCGTCAACACAGGGAGAGACCCAGTACTTC.

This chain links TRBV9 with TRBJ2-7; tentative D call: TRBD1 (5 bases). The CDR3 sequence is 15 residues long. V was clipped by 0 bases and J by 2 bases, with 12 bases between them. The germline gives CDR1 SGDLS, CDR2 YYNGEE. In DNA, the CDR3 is TGTGCCAGCAGCGTAGGGCAGGGTACACCCTACGAGCAGTACTTC. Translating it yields CASSVGQGTPYEQYF.

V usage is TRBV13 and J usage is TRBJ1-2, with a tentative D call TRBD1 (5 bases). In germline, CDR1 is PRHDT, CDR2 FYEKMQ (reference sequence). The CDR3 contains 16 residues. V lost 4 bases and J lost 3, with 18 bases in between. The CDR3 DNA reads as TGTGCCAGCAGCTCACACGACAGACCCGAGGACTATGGCTACACCTTC. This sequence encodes CASSSHDRPEDYGYTF.

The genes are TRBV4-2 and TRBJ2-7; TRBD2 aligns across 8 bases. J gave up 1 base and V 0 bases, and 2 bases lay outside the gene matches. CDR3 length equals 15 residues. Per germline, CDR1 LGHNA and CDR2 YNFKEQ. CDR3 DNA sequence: TGTGCCAGCAGCCAAGAGCGGGGGGATTCCTACGAGCAGTACTTC. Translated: CASSQERGDSYEQYF.

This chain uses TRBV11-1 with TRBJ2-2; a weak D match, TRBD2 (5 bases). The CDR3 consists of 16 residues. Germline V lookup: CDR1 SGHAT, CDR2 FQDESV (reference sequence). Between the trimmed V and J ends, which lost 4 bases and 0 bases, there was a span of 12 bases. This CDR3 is CASSSRPRANTGELFF. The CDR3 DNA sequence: TGTGCCAGCAGCTCCCGCCCGCGGGCGAACACCGGGGAGCTGTTTTTT.

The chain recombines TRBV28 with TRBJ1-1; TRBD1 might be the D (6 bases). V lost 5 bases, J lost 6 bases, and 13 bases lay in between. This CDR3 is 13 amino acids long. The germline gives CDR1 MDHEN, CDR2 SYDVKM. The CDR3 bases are TGTGCCAGCAGTCCCCCGGGGGGCCCTGAAGCTTTCTTT. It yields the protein CASSPPGGPEAFF. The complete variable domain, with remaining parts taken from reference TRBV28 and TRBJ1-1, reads DVKVTQSSRYLVKRTGEKVFLECVQDMDHENMFWYRQDPGLGLRLIYFSYDVKMKEKGDIPEGYSVSREKKERFSLILESASTNQTSMYLCASSPPGGPEAFFGQGTRLTVV.

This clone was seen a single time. CDR3 loop: CASSRLWTGDGYTF. The CDR3, as DNA: TGTGCCAGCAGTAGACTTTGGACAGGGGACGGCTACACCTTC. This chain uses TRBV6-5 with TRBJ1-2, with 9 nucleotides matching TRBD1. V trimming: 5 bases; J trimming: 8 bases; junction bases outside the gene matches: 9. Germline V CDR1 and CDR2: MNHEY, SVGAGI. The CDR3 has 14 residues.

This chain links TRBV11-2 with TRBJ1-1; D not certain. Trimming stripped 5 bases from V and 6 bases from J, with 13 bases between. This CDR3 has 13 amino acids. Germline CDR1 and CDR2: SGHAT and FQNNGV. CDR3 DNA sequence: TGTGCCAGCAGCCTCATACGGGATTCTGAAGCTTTCTTT. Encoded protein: CASSLIRDSEAFF.

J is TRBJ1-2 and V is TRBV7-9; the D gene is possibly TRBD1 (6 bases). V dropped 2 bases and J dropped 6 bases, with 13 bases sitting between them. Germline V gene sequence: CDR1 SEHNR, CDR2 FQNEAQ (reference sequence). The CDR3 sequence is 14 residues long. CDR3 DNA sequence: TGTGCCAGCAGCTTAATACAGGGAAGGGATGGCTACACCTTC. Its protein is CASSLIQGRDGYTF. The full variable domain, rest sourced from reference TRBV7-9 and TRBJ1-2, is DTGVSQNPRHKITKRGQNVTFRCDPISEHNRLYWYRQTLGQGPEFLTYFQNEAQLEKSRLLSDRFSAERPKGSFSTLEIQRTEQGDSAMYLCASSLIQGRDGYTFGSGTRLTVV.